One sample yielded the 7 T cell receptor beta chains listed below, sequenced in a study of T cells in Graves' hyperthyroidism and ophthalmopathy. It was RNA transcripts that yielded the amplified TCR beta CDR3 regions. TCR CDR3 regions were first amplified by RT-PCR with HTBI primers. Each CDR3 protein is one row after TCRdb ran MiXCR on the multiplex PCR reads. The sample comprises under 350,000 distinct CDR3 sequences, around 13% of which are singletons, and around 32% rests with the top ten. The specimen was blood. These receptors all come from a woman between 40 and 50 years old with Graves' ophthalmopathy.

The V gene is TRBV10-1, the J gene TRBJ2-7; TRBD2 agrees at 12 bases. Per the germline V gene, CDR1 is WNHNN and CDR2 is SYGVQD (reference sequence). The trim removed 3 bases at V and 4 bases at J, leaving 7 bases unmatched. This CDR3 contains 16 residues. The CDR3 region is CASSDTRTSGKYEQYF. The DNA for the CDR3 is TGCGCCAGCAGTGACACCCGGACTAGCGGGAAATACGAGCAGTACTTC.

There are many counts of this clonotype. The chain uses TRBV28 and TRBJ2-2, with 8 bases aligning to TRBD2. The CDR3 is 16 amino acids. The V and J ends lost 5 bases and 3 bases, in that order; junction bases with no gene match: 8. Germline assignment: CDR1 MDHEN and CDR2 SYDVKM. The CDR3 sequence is CASSGPGTSDTGELFF. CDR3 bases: TGTGCCAGCAGTGGACCCGGGACTAGTGACACCGGGGAGCTGTTTTTT. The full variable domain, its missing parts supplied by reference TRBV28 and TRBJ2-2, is DVKVTQSSRYLVKRTGEKVFLECVQDMDHENMFWYRQDPGLGLRLIYFSYDVKMKEKGDIPEGYSVSREKKERFSLILESASTNQTSMYLCASSGPGTSDTGELFFGEGSRLTVL.

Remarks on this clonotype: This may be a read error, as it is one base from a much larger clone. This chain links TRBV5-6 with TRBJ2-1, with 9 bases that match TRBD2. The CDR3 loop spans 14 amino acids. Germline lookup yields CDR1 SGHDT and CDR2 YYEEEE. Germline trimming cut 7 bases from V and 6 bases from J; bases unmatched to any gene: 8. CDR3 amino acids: CASALAGRCNEQFF. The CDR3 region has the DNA TGTGCCAGCGCCCTAGCGGGACGCTGCAATGAGCAGTTCTTC.

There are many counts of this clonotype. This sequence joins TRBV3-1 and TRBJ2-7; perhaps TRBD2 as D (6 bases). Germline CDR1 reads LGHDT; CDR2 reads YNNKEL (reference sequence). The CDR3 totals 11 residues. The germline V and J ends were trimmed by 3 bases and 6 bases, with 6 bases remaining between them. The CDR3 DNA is TGTGCCAGCAGCCAGGGGGGCGAGCAGTACTTC. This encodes CASSQGGEQYF.

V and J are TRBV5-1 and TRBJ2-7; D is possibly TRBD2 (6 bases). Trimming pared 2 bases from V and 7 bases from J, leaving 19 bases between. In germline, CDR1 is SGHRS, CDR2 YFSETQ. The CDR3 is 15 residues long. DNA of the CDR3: TGCGCCAGCAGCTTAACTTCCGGCCCGGCGGGGGAGCAGTACTTC. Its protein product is CASSLTSGPAGEQYF.

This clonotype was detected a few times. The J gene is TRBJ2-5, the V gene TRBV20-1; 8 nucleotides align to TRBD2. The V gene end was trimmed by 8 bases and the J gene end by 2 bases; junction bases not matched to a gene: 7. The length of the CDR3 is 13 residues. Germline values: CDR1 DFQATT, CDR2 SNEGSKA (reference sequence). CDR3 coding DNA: TGCAGTAAAGCGGGAGAACTGCAAGAGACCCAGTACTTC. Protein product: CSKAGELQETQYF.

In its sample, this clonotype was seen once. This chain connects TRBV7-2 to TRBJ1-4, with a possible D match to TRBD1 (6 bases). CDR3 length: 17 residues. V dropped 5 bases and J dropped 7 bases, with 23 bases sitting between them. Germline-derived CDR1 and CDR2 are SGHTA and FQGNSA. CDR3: CASSGGGGAPPLEKLFF. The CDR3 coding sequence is TGTGCCAGCAGCGGAGGGGGGGGGGCCCCTCCACTTGAAAAACTGTTTTTT. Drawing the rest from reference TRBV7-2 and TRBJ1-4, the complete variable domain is GAGVSQSPSNKVTEKGKDVELRCDPISGHTALYWYRQSLGQGLEFLIYFQGNSAPDKSGLPSDRFSAERTGGSVSTLTIQRTQQEDSAVYLCASSGGGGAPPLEKLFFGSGTQLSVL.